Detailed here is one T cell receptor (beta chain). Its antigen is unknown. This table comes from immunoSEQ multiplex PCR, and its TCRdb copy is limited to in-frame clones, with some not included. The table includes about 440,000 clones, 87% detected once. The source of the sample is a study of Ad26.COV2.S vaccination and SARS-CoV-2 variants. Study results and limitations: Quantification of TCR breadth and depth may have yielded underestimates of total T cell responses.

The CDR3 totals 12 residues. V was clipped by 7 bases and J by 7 bases, with 10 bases between them. Looked up from germline, CDR1 is KGHDR and CDR2 is SFDVKD. Treatment specified: about 20 received Ad26.COV2.S at low or high dose, single or two shots; about 5 received placebo; per-sample allocation not given. Samples came from day 63 after the first vaccine or placebo injection. The chain links TRBV24-1 to TRBJ2-1; D not resolved. This TCR came from a person between 18 and 65 years old who received the Ad26.COV2.S COVID-19 vaccine or a placebo. The starting material was peripheral blood, obtained in a trial of Ad26.COV2.S vaccine versus placebo. The CDR3 nucleotides are TGTGCCACCAGCCGAAAGCTAAATGAGCAGTTCTTC. It specifies CATSRKLNEQFF.